These T cell receptor beta chains were read from a single sample in a study of shared clonotypes between healthy human individuals. Only in-frame clones appear in the TCRdb table, and some are missing; sequencing was by immunoSEQ multiplex PCR. The profile shows around 600,000 clones, 95% of them singletons. The sample taken for sequencing was naive CD8+ T cells sorted from blood. Receptor source: a woman in her twenties or thirties in good health. CDR3s include the opening cysteine and the closing phenylalanine or tryptophan. The D gene is left open where the match is weak. Expanded clones get a size class; other rows say once, few or many, or leave the size out.

DNA | CDR3 | J | D | size | V
TGTGCCAGCAGCTTAGTTTCCCCGACCTTAGGCCGCCGAGGAAACACCATATATTTT | CASSLVSPTLGRRGNTIYF | TRBJ1-3 | NA | NA | TRBV11-2
TGTGCCAGCAGCCCGGGGTGGGGAAGTAACACTGAAGCTTTCTTT | CASSPGWGSNTEAFF | TRBJ1-1 | NA | NA | TRBV7-9
TGTGCCAGCGGGGGAATGGGGCTAGCGGGAGACGAGCAGTTCTTC | CASGGMGLAGDEQFF | TRBJ2-1 | TRBD2 | once | TRBV9
TGTGCCAGCAGTTTATGGACAGGGTCCCAGCCCCAGCATTTT | CASSLWTGSQPQHF | TRBJ1-5 | TRBD1 | NA | TRBV28
TGTGCCAGCAGTTTGCATAGAGCGGGGGAGCAGTACTTC | CASSLHRAGEQYF | TRBJ2-7 | TRBD2 | NA | TRBV28
TGTGCCAGTAGTGCAGGGTTTGGGGTTGGGACCCAGTACTTC | CASSAGFGVGTQYF | TRBJ2-5 | NA | NA | TRBV19
TGCGCCAGCACGGAGGCAGCCTTAAATGAAAAACTGTTTTTT | CASTEAALNEKLFF | TRBJ1-4 | NA | NA | TRBV10-2
TGCAGCGTTGAATACGACAGAGTGAACACTGAAGCTTTCTTT | CSVEYDRVNTEAFF | TRBJ1-1 | NA | NA | TRBV29-1
TGCGCCAGCAGCCAAGTATATACGAACACCGGGGAGCTGTTTTTT | CASSQVYTNTGELFF | TRBJ2-2 | NA | NA | TRBV4-1
TGCGCCAGCAGGAGCGTCACCGGGGAGCTGTTTTTT | CASRSVTGELFF | TRBJ2-2 | NA | NA | TRBV5-1
TGTGCCAGCAGCCCCCCGACGGGTTTCTGGGAGACCCAGTACTTC | CASSPPTGFWETQYF | TRBJ2-5 | NA | NA | TRBV7-9
TGTGCCTGGAGTGTACAACAGGGGTCCTACAATGAGCAGTTCTTC | CAWSVQQGSYNEQFF | TRBJ2-1 | TRBD1 | NA | TRBV30
TGCGCCAGCAGTCAATCGCCGGTGCGGTATGGCTACACCTTC | CASSQSPVRYGYTF | TRBJ1-2 | NA | NA | TRBV23-1
TGTGCCAGCAGAGCCGGGACAGGGTACGAGCAGTACTTC | CASRAGTGYEQYF | TRBJ2-7 | TRBD1 | NA | TRBV27
TGCAGCGTCTGGTTCAGGGGCGATGAGCAGTTCTTC | CSVWFRGDEQFF | TRBJ2-1 | NA | NA | TRBV29-1
TGTGCCACCCCTTTGAGGGGAGGGGGAGAGACCCAGTACTTC | CATPLRGGGETQYF | TRBJ2-5 | NA | NA | TRBV2
TGTGCCAGCAGCAAAGTAAGGATCCCCGGGAACACTGAAGCTTTCTTT | CASSKVRIPGNTEAFF | TRBJ1-1 | NA | NA | TRBV21-1
TGTGCCAGCAGCGGCCCCCAAAAACGTCGGGGAAATTACAATGAGCAGTTCTTC | CASSGPQKRRGNYNEQFF | TRBJ2-1 | NA | NA | TRBV7-9
TGTGCCAGCAGTTACTCGCGGGGGTTGAACACTGAAGCTTTCTTT | CASSYSRGLNTEAFF | TRBJ1-1 | NA | NA | TRBV6-5
TGCGCCAGCAGCCAACTCGATGAAAGCTCCTACGAGCAGTACTTC | CASSQLDESSYEQYF | TRBJ2-7 | NA | NA | TRBV4-1
TGTGCCAGCAGCTTCGGGGGGCTGAGATTGTCCTACGAGCAGTACTTC | CASSFGGLRLSYEQYF | TRBJ2-7 | NA | NA | TRBV5-6
TGTGCCACCAGCAAGGGACTAGCGGGAGTCGAGCAGTACTTC | CATSKGLAGVEQYF | TRBJ2-7 | TRBD2 | NA | TRBV15
TGTGCCAGCAGTTACTCTCCTTCCTACGAGCAGTACTTC | CASSYSPSYEQYF | TRBJ2-7 | NA | NA | TRBV27
TGTGCCAGCAGCTTAGGTCGGGATGGGGGACTCGAGATATACGAGCAGTACTTC | CASSLGRDGGLEIYEQYF | TRBJ2-7 | NA | NA | TRBV13
TGTGCCAGTAGTAGATCAGGGAATCAGCCCCAGCATTTT | CASSRSGNQPQHF | TRBJ1-5 | NA | once | TRBV19
TGTGCCAGCAGCCTGGTTCCCTCGGAACAGAACGAGCAGTACTTC | CASSLVPSEQNEQYF | TRBJ2-7 | NA | NA | TRBV5-4
TGTGCCAGCAAGGCCCCTAGCGGGATCTCCTACGAGCAGTACTTC | CASKAPSGISYEQYF | TRBJ2-7 | TRBD2 | NA | TRBV2
TGTGCCAGCGGCCCGAGGGATCAGCCCCAGCATTTT | CASGPRDQPQHF | TRBJ1-5 | NA | NA | TRBV5-4